This T cell receptor (beta chain) was identified in a study of CD8 T cells in ankylosing spondylitis. Points from the study as a whole: Researchers report that disease-linked clones proved CD8+ and relatively rare in peripheral blood. There was reportedly significant enrichment of clones that were disease-linked in matched ankylosing spondylitis synovial fluid.

V was pared by 5 bases and J by 0 bases, with 9 bases between. Per germline, CDR1 SGHVS and CDR2 FQNEAQ. This CDR3 has 14 amino acids. Each TCR beta library was made by quantitative 5'-RACE that incorporated molecular barcodes. TCRdb reprocessed the 5' RACE reads via MiXCR and lists one record per CDR3 protein. The data show about 130,000 distinct CDR3 sequences, with 7% seen just once and less than 15% held by the top ten. This clonotype was seen ten or more times. Its cognate antigen is unknown. The chain couples TRBV7-8 to TRBJ2-3, with a weak D call TRBD2 (6 bases). This sequence originates from a male donor with ankylosing spondylitis or in good health (not recorded which). Sequencing was performed on blood, either unsorted or a sorted T cell fraction (not recorded which). DNA of the CDR3: TGTGCCAGCAGCATGACTAGGAGCACAGATACGCAGTATTTT. This encodes CASSMTRSTDTQYF.